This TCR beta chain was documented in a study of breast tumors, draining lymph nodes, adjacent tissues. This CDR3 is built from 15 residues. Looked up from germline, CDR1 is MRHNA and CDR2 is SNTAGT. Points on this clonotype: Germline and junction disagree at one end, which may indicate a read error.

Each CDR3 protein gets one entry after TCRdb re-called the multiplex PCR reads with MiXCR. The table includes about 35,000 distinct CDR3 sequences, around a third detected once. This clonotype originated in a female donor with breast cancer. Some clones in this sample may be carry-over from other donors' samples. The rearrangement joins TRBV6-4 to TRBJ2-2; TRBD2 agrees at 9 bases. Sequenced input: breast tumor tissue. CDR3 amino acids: CASMDAGGPHRGAVF. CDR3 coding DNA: TGTGCCAGCATGGACGCGGGAGGGCCGCACCGGGGAGCTGTTTTT.